Only a few counts were recorded for the clone carrying this TCR beta chain. The antigen is undetermined. The read finishes 3 residues shy of the CDR3 end, and the germline J gene is used to complete it. Sequencing used immunoSEQ multiplex PCR; TCRdb keeps in-frame clones, though not all of them. The sample yields approximately 24,000 clones, without any singletons. CDR1 is DFQATT, CDR2 SNEGSKA, per germline (reference sequence). The CDR3 is made up of 15 amino acids. V was pared by 2 bases and J by 5 bases, with 10 bases of the junction left unmatched. The sample is drawn from a study of T cell clonality in common variable immunodeficiency. Study-level findings and limits: Reportedly, TCR beta sequences from common variable immunodeficiency showed fewer deletions and N-nucleotide insertions.

The chain links TRBV20-1 to TRBJ1-2; the match to TRBD1 covers 8 bases. Sequencing input: peripheral blood mononuclear cells. The receptor comes from a human donor with common variable immunodeficiency. The CDR3 loop is CSARPGQGMGYGYTF. The CDR3 DNA, read in part, is TGCAGTGCTAGACCCGGACAGGGTATGGGGTATGGC.